Listed below are T cell receptor beta chains from one sample, sequenced in a study of blood T cell repertoires in COVID-19. Assay used: immunoSEQ multiplex PCR; TCRdb lists only in-frame clones, some missing. The data hold tens of thousands of clones, with 90% to 95% observed a single time. The specimen sequenced was peripheral blood. Receptors originate from a human donor in a cohort sampled during active COVID-19. Each CDR3 is given with its conserved first and last residue. A D gene is named only where the DNA matches it firmly. Clone size is not always given. Where it is, it says once, few, many or a class for expanded clones.

v_call	j_call	clone_size	d_call	cdr3_nt	cdr3_aa
TRBV11-3	TRBJ2-1	-	TRBD1	TGTGCCAGCAGACGTTTAGACAGGGGGCGAATTTTCTTC	CASRRLDRGRIFF
TRBV11-1	TRBJ1-3	-	-	TGTGCCAGCAGAAGTACGGGGGCTGGAAACACCATATATTTT	CASRSTGAGNTIYF
TRBV4-3	TRBJ2-1	-	TRBD2	TGCGCCAGCAGCCAAGAAGCTAGCGGCAATGAGCAGTTCTTC	CASSQEASGNEQFF
TRBV30	TRBJ2-1	-	-	TGTGCCTGGAGTGCTGCTACTAGAGGGTTGGGCAATGAGCAGTTCTTC	CAWSAATRGLGNEQFF
TRBV19	TRBJ1-1	-	-	TGTGCCAGTGGTGGGGGACAACTGAACACTGAAGCTTTCTTT	CASGGGQLNTEAFF
TRBV7-9	TRBJ2-3	-	TRBD2	TGTGCCAGCAGCTCCCTAGCGGGAGGTTACGATACGCAGTATTTT	CASSSLAGGYDTQYF
TRBV18	TRBJ1-5	-	TRBD1	TGTGCCAGCTCACCCGGGACAGAACGCCAGCCCCAGCATTTT	CASSPGTERQPQHF
TRBV18	TRBJ1-4	-	TRBD1	TGTGCCAGCTCTACCCGACAGGGCGCAAATGAAAAACTGTTTTTT	CASSTRQGANEKLFF
TRBV5-1	TRBJ2-6	-	-	TGCGCCAGCAGCTTTTGGCCCTCTGGGGCCAACGTCCTGACTTTC	CASSFWPSGANVLTF
TRBV7-6	TRBJ2-1	-	TRBD2	TGTGCCAGCAGCTTGAGACTAGCGGGAGGCGGCGAGCAGTTCTTC	CASSLRLAGGGEQFF
TRBV9	TRBJ1-2	-	-	TGTGCCAGCAGCGAGGGGCCCGCCAACTATGGCTACACCTTC	CASSEGPANYGYTF
TRBV30	TRBJ1-4	-	-	TGTGCCTGGAGTACGGGTGGGGAGGAAAAACTGTTTTTT	CAWSTGGEEKLFF
TRBV9	TRBJ1-3	-	-	TGTGCCAGCAGCCTAGAGATATGGGGGCCTGAGGGAAACACCATATATTTT	CASSLEIWGPEGNTIYF
TRBV7-2	TRBJ1-2	-	-	TGTGCCAGCAGCTTAGGGGGGTTTGGGACAAGTTATGGCTACACCTTC	CASSLGGFGTSYGYTF
TRBV10-3	TRBJ2-5	-	TRBD2	TGTGCCATCAGTGAGGTAGCGGGGATACAAGAGACCCAGTACTTC	CAISEVAGIQETQYF
TRBV10-3	TRBJ1-2	-	-	TGTGCCATCAGTGAGTCCAGGTTCTCCGGTGGCTACACCTTC	CAISESRFSGGYTF
TRBV2	TRBJ2-5	-	TRBD2	TGTGCCAGCAGTTCTTTTAGCGGGAGACAAGAGACCCAGTACTTC	CASSSFSGRQETQYF
TRBV9	TRBJ2-2	-	TRBD1	TGTGCCAGCAGCCAGACAGGGTCAGACGGGGAGCTGTTTTTT	CASSQTGSDGELFF
TRBV19	TRBJ1-5	-	-	TGTGCCAGTAGGGATGCAGGGGTCAATCAGCCCCAGCATTTT	CASRDAGVNQPQHF
TRBV7-2	TRBJ1-2	few	-	TGTGCCAGCAGCTTAGATTCTCTCGGGACAAGTTATGGCTACACCTTC	CASSLDSLGTSYGYTF
TRBV7-6	TRBJ1-2	-	-	TGTGCCAGCGGGGAGAGCGCCGCGAGTTTGACCTTC	CASGESAASLTF
TRBV5-4	TRBJ1-6	-	TRBD1	TGTGCCAGCAGCTCCCCGACAGGGGCTGGCAATTCACCCCTCCACTTT	CASSSPTGAGNSPLHF
TRBV5-1	TRBJ2-5	-	TRBD2	TGCGCCAGCAGCCCGGGACTAGCGGGGGCTCAAGAGACCCAGTACTTC	CASSPGLAGAQETQYF
TRBV4-2	TRBJ1-1	-	-	TGTGCCAGCAGCTCCCGGACAGACATGAACACTGAAGCTTTCTTT	CASSSRTDMNTEAFF
TRBV11-3	TRBJ1-3	once	-	TGTGCCAGCAGCTTCAGATCTGGAAACACCATATATTTT	CASSFRSGNTIYF
TRBV14	TRBJ2-4	once	-	TGTGCCAGCAGCCAAGACACGGTATCAAACATTCAGTACTTC	CASSQDTVSNIQYF
TRBV11-2	TRBJ2-2	-	TRBD1	TGTGCCAGCAGCTTGCTAGGGACAGTGAACACCGGGGAGCTGTTTTTT	CASSLLGTVNTGELFF
TRBV3-1/TRBV3-2	TRBJ1-1	-	-	TGTGCCAGCAGCCAATACGGGGGGAACACTGAAGCTTTCTTT	CASSQYGGNTEAFF
TRBV6-2/TRBV6-3	TRBJ1-2	-	-	TGTGCCAGCAGTTCCGACGGACTTTATGGCTACACCTTC	CASSSDGLYGYTF
TRBV4-1	TRBJ1-6	-	TRBD1	TGCGCCAGCAGCCAAGGAAGGGGGCGGAATTCACCCCTCCACTTT	CASSQGRGRNSPLHF
TRBV7-2	TRBJ1-4	-	TRBD1	TGTGCCAGCAGCTGGGACAGACTTGAAAAACTGTTTTTT	CASSWDRLEKLFF
TRBV19	TRBJ1-1	-	-	TGTGCCAGTAGTATATATTGGGGCTCGCGCGTAGCTTTCTTT	CASSIYWGSRVAFF
TRBV19	TRBJ1-2	-	-	TGTGCCAGTAGTATAATAGTGAGTGAGGGTGGCTACACCTTC	CASSIIVSEGGYTF
TRBV5-1	TRBJ2-5	-	-	TGCGCCAGCAGCTTGGTGGCCAGCGGACTCCAAGAGACCCAGTACTTC	CASSLVASGLQETQYF
TRBV29-1	TRBJ1-5	-	-	TGCAGCGTTTCGTCGTCTCCTAATCAGCCCCAGCATTTT	CSVSSSPNQPQHF
TRBV7-2	TRBJ1-1	-	-	TGTGCCAGCAGCTTAGTACGGACTGAAGCTTTCTTT	CASSLVRTEAFF
TRBV30	TRBJ1-6	-	-	TGTGCCTACCGGGACACGGTGAATTCACCCCTCCACTTT	CAYRDTVNSPLHF
TRBV19	TRBJ1-2	-	TRBD1	TGTGCCAGTAGTATGATAGGGACAGCTGACTATGGCTACACCTTC	CASSMIGTADYGYTF
TRBV5-6	TRBJ1-2	-	-	TGTGCCAGCAGCTTGGGGCAGGGGATCAGTCACACCTTC	CASSLGQGISHTF
TRBV6-5	TRBJ1-3	-	TRBD1	TGTGCCAGCAGCCCCCTCTCAGGGGGGACGTGGACCATATATTTT	CASSPLSGGTWTIYF
TRBV2	TRBJ1-6	-	-	TGTGCCAGCAAAGAAGGAGGGGTCCGCATGCCACCCCTCCACTTT	CASKEGGVRMPPLHF
TRBV7-9	TRBJ2-5	-	-	TGTGCCAGCAGCCCTTATAGGGGTTCGGAGACCCAGTACTTC	CASSPYRGSETQYF
TRBV15	TRBJ1-1	-	-	TGTGCCACCAGCATCGACATTACAGGGAAAACTGAAGCTTTCTTT	CATSIDITGKTEAFF
TRBV10-3	TRBJ1-4	-	-	TGTGCCATCAGTGAGTCGGCAGTCCGAAATGAAAAACTGTTTTTT	CAISESAVRNEKLFF
TRBV19	TRBJ1-2	once	TRBD1	TGTGCCAGTGACGCCACAGGGGGCAACGTTATAGACGGCTACACCTTC	CASDATGGNVIDGYTF
TRBV2	TRBJ2-6	-	-	TGTGCCAGCAGTACCTCGACTACTTGGGCCAACGTCCTGACTTTC	CASSTSTTWANVLTF
TRBV9	TRBJ2-6	-	-	TGTGCCAGCAGCCCGCAGGGCTCTGGGGCCAACGTCCTGACTTTC	CASSPQGSGANVLTF